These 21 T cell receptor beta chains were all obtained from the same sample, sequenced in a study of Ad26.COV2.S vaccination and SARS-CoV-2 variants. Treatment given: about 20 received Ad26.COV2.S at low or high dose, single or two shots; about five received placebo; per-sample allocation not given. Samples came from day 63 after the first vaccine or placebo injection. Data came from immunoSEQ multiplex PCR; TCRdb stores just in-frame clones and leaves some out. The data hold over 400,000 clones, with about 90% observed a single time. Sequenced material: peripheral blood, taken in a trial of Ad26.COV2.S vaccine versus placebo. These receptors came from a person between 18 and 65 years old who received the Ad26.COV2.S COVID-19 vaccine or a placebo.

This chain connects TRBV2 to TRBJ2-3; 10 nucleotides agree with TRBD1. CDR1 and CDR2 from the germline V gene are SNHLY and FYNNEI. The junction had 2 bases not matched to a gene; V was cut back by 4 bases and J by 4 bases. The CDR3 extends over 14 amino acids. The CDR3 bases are TGTGCCAGCAGTGGGGACAGGGGACCAGATACGCAGTATTTT. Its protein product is CASSGDRGPDTQYF.

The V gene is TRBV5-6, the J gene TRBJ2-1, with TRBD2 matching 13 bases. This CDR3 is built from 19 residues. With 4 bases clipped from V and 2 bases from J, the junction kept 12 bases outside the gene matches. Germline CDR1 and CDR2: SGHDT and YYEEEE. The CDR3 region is CASSPYWTSGGPTYNEQFF. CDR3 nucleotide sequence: TGTGCCAGCAGCCCCTACTGGACTAGCGGGGGCCCGACCTACAATGAGCAGTTCTTC.

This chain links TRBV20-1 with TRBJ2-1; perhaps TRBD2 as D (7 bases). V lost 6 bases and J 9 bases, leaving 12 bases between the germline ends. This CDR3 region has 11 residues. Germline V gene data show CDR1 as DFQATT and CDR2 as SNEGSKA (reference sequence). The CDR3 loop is CSAGGPREQFF. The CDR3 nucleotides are TGCAGTGCCGGGGGGCCGCGTGAGCAGTTCTTC.

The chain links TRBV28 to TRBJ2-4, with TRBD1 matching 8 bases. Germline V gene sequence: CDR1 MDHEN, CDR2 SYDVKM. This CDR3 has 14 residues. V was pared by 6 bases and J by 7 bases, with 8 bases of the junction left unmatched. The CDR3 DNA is TGTGCCAGCAGACCAACAGGGGGGAGTAACATTCAGTACTTC. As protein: CASRPTGGSNIQYF.

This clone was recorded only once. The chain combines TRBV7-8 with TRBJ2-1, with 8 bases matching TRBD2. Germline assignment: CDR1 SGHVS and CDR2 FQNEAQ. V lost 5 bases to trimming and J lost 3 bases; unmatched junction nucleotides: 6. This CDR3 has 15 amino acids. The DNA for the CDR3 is TGTGCCAGCAGCCCGGGAGGGACCAACTACAATGAGCAGTTCTTC. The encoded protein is CASSPGGTNYNEQFF.

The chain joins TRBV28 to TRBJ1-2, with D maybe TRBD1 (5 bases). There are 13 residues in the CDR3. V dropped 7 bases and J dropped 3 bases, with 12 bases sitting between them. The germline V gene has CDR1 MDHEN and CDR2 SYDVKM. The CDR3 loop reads CASIGRDDYGYTF. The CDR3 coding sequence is TGTGCCAGCATCGGCAGGGACGACTATGGCTACACCTTC.

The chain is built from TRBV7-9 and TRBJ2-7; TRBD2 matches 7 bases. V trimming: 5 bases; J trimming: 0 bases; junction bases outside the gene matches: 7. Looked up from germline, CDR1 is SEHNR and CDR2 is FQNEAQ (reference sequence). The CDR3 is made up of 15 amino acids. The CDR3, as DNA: TGTGCCAGCAGCCCCCAAGGGACTACCTCCTACGAGCAGTACTTC. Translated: CASSPQGTTSYEQYF.

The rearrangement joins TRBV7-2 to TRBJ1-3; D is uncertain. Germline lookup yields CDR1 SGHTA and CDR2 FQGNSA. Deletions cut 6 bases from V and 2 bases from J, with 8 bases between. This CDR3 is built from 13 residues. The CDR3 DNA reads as TGTGCCAGCAGTCAGGTTACTGGAAACACCATATATTTT. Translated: CASSQVTGNTIYF. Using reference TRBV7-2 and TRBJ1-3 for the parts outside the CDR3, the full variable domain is GAGVSQSPSNKVTEKGKDVELRCDPISGHTALYWYRQSLGQGLEFLIYFQGNSAPDKSGLPSDRFSAERTGGSVSTLTIQRTQQEDSAVYLCASSQVTGNTIYFGEGSWLTVV.

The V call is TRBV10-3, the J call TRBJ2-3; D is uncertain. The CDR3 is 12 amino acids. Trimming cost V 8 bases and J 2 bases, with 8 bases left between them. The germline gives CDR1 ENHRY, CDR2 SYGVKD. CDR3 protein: CAIVDNTDTQYF. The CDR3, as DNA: TGTGCCATCGTTGACAACACAGATACGCAGTATTTT.

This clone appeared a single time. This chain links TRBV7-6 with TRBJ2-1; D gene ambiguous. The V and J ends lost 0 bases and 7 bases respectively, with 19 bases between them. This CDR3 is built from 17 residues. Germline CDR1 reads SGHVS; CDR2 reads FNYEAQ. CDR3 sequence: CASSLAPGSSILNEQFF. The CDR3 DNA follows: TGTGCCAGCAGCTTAGCGCCCGGCAGTAGTATCCTTAATGAGCAGTTCTTC.

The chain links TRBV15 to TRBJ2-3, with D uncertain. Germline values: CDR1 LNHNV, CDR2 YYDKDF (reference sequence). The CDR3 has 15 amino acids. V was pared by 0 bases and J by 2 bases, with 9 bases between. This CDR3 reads CATSRERQLTDTQYF. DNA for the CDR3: TGTGCCACCAGCAGAGAGCGCCAGCTCACAGATACGCAGTATTTT.

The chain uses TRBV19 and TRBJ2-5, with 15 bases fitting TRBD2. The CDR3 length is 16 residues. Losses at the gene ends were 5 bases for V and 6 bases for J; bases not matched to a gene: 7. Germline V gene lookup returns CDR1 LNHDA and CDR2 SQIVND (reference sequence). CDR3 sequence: CASSLTGTSGRKTQYF. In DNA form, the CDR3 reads TGTGCCAGTAGTCTCACCGGGACTAGCGGGAGGAAGACCCAGTACTTC.

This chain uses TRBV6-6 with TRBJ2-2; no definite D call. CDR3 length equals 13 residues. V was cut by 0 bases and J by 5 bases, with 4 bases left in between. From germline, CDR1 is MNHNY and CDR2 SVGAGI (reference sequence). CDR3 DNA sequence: TGTGCCAGCAGTTACTCTAGAACCGGGGAGCTGTTTTTT. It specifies CASSYSRTGELFF.

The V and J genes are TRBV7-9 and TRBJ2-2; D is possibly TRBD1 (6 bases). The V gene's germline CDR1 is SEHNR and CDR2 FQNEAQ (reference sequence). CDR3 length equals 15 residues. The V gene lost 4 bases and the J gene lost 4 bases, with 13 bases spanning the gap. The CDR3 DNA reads TGTGCCAGCAGCTCTACAGGGATCGGCACCGGGGAGCTGTTTTTT. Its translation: CASSSTGIGTGELFF.

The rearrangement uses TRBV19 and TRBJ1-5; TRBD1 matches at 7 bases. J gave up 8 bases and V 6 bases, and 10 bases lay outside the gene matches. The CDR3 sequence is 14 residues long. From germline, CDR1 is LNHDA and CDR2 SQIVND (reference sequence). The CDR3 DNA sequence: TGTGCCAGTAGGGACGGGACAGCTAATGAGCCCCAGCATTTT. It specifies CASRDGTANEPQHF.

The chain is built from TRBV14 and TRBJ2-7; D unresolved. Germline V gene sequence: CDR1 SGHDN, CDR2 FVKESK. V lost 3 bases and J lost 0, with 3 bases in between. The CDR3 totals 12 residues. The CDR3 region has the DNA TGTGCCAGCAGCCAGAGCTCCTACGAGCAGTACTTC. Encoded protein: CASSQSSYEQYF.

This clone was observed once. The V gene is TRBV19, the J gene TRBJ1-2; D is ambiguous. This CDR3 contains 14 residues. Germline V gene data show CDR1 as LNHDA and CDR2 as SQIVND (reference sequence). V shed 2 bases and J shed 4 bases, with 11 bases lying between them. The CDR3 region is CASSITPTGYGYTF. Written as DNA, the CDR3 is TGTGCCAGTAGTATAACCCCTACCGGCTATGGCTACACCTTC.

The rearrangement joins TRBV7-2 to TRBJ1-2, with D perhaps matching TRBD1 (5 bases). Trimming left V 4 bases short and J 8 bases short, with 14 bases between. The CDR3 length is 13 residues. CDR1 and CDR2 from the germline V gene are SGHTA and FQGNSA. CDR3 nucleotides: TGTGCCAGCAGCTCGGGGGGAATTCGAGGCTACACCTTC. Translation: CASSSGGIRGYTF. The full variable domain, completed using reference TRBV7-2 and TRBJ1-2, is GAGVSQSPSNKVTEKGKDVELRCDPISGHTALYWYRQSLGQGLEFLIYFQGNSAPDKSGLPSDRFSAERTGGSVSTLTIQRTQQEDSAVYLCASSSGGIRGYTFGSGTRLTVV.

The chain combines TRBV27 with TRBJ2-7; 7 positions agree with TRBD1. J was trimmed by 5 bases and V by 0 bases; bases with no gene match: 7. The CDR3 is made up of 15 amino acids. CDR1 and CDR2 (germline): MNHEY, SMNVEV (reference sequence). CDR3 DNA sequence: TGTGCCAGCAGTTTATCCGGTACAGGGGTACACGAGCAGTACTTC. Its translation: CASSLSGTGVHEQYF.

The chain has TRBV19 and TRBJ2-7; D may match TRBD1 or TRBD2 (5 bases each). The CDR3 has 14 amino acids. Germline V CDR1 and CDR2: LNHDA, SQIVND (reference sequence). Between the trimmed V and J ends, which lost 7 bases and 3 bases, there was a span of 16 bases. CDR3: CASKIGDGNYEQYF. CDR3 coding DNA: TGTGCCAGTAAAATAGGGGACGGCAACTACGAGCAGTACTTC.

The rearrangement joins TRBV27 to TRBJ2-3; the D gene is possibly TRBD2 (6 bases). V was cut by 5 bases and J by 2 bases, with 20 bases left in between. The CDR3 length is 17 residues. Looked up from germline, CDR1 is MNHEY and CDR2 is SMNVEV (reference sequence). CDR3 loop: CASSQIARDFDTDTQYF. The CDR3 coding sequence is TGTGCCAGCAGTCAAATCGCCCGGGACTTTGACACAGATACGCAGTATTTT.